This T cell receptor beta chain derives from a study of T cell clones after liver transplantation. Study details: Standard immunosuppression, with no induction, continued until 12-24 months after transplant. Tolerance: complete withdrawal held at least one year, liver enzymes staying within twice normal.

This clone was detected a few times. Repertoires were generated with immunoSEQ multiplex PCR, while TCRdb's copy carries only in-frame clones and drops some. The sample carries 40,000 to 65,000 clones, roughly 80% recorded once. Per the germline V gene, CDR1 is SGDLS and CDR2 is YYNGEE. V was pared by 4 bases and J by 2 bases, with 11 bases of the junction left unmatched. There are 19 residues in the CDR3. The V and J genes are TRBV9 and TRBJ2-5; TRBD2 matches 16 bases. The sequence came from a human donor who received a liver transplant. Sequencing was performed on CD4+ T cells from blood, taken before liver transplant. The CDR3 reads CASSPGTSGRAGTQETQYF. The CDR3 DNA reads TGTGCCAGCAGCCCCGGGACTAGCGGGAGGGCCGGTACACAAGAGACCCAGTACTTC.